This T cell receptor beta chain was captured by sequencing in a study of memory CD4+ T cells and cytomegalovirus serostatus. Per the study methods: Out-of-frame sequences were removed, leaving about 2,300,000 distinct TCRbeta sequences. Repertoires were generated with immunoSEQ multiplex PCR, while TCRdb's copy carries only in-frame clones and drops some. V and J calls and clone size are as listed in that table; D and trimming were resolved from the DNA. This sample has 40,000 to 45,000 clones, with around 76% found just once. Single viable CD3+CD4+CD8-CD45RO+ cells were sorted as the memory CD4+ T cells. This clone was counted a single time. The sequencing input was memory CD4+ T cells from blood. This sequence originates from an adult in good health and CMV-seronegative.

CDR3 DNA sequence: TGTGCCATCAGTGTAACCAGCCAGACAGATACGCAGTATTTT. It yields the protein CAISVTSQTDTQYF. The V gene is TRBV10-3, the J gene TRBJ2-3, with D unclear. Deletions cut 4 bases from V and 3 bases from J, with 11 bases between. Germline V CDR1 and CDR2: ENHRY, SYGVKD. The length of the CDR3 is 14 residues.